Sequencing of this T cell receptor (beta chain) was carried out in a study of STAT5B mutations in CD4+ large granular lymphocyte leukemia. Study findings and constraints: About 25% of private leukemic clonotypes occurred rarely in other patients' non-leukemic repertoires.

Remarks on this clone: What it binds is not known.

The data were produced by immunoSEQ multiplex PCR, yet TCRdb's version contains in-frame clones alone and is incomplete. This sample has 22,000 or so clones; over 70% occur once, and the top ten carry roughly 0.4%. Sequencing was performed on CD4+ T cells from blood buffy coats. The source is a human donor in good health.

CDR3 nucleotide sequence: TGTGCCAGCAGTGGGGACAGGTTTGGCTATAATTCACCCCTCCACTTT. Encoded protein: CASSGDRFGYNSPLHF. The V call is TRBV6-6, the J call TRBJ1-6; 8 nucleotides match TRBD1. CDR1 is MNHNY and CDR2 is SVGAGI in the germline V gene (reference sequence). V shed 5 bases and J 3 bases; nucleotides not matched to a gene: 6. CDR3 length equals 16 residues.